This TCR beta chain stems from a study of T cells in Graves' hyperthyroidism and ophthalmopathy. Points from the study as a whole: Most thyroid clonotypes that were expanded above 0.001 also turned up in blood.

Graves' hyperthyroidism was deemed stable absent ophthalmopathy progression within 18 months. Hyperthyroidism was newly diagnosed in patients aged 18 to 65 (duration under 2 months). This CDR3 is built from 12 residues. Per germline, CDR1 ENHRY and CDR2 SYGVKD. Amplification yielded TCR beta CDR3 regions, with RNA transcripts as the source. A set of HTBI primers served as the primers for a first-round RT-PCR of the TCR CDR3. TCRdb independently ran MiXCR on the multiplex PCR reads; one entry per CDR3 protein. Among around 540,000 distinct CDR3 sequences listed, about half were seen once. Concerning this clonotype: Its antigen is still unknown.

Sequencing used peripheral blood or thyroid tissue (not recorded which). The chain joins TRBV10-3 to TRBJ1-1, with D possibly matching TRBD1 (5 bases). The source of this sequence is a woman under 30 with Graves' hyperthyroidism. The CDR3 loop reads CANRQHNTEAFF. The DNA of the CDR3 is TGTGCTAACAGACAGCACAACACTGAAGCTTTCTTT.